The sequence of this T cell receptor beta chain was determined in a study of PD-1 blockade in classical Hodgkin lymphoma. Brentuximab vedotin exposure varied among the patients, all of whom had relapsed after autologous stem cell transplantation. The patients, who had relapsed/refractory classical Hodgkin lymphoma, achieved best responses of complete response, partial response or progressive disease. Germline CDR1 is MGHDK and CDR2 is SYGVNS. This CDR3 contains 17 residues. J gave up 4 bases and V 4 bases, and 12 bases lay outside the gene matches. The method was immunoSEQ multiplex PCR; TCRdb's version includes in-frame clones alone and lacks a portion of them. Among about 50,000 clones listed, about two thirds were seen once.

The chain carries TRBV25-1 and TRBJ2-2, with 7 bases identical to TRBD2. The starting material was peripheral blood mononuclear cells (PBMCs), obtained before the second cycle of nivolumab. The sequence was obtained from a human donor with classical Hodgkin lymphoma. CDR3 bases: TGTGCCAGCAGTGCTGCTAGCGGTTGGGGGAGCACCGGGGAGCTGTTTTTT. Translation gives CASSAASGWGSTGELFF.